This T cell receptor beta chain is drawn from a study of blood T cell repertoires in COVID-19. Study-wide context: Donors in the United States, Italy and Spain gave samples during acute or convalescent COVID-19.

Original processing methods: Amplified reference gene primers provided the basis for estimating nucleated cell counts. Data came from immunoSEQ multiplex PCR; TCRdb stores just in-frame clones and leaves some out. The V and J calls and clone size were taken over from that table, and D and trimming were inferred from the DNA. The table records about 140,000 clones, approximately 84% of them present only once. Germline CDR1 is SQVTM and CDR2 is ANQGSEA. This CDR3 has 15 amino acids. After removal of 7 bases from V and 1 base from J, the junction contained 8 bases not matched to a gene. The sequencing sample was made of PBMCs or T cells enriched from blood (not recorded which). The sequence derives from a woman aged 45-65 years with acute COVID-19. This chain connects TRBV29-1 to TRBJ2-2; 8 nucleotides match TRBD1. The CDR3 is CSALPGGGNTGELFF. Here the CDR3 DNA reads TGCAGCGCCCTACCAGGGGGCGGGAACACCGGGGAGCTGTTTTTT.